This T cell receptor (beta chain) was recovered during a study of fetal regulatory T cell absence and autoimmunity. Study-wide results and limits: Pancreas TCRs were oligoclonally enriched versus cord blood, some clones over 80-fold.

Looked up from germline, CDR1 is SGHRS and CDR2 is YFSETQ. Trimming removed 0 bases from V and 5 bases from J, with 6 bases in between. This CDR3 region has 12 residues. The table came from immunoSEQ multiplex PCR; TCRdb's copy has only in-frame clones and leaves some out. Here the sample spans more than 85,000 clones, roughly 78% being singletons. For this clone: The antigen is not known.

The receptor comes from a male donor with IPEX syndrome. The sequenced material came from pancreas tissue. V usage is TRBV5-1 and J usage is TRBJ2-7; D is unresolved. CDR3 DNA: TGCGCCAGCAGCTTGGCTGGAAACGAGCAGTACTTC. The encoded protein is CASSLAGNEQYF.